A single sample is the source of the 32 T cell receptor beta chains below, sequenced in a study of long-term antiretroviral therapy in people with HIV. Sequencing used immunoSEQ v3.0 at survey level. Using immunoSEQ multiplex PCR, the repertoire was profiled, and TCRdb retains in-frame clones only, with some absent. Of 17,000 or so clones detected, 91% appear once; the ten largest clones hold approximately 8.7%. Material: unsorted PBMCs, obtained 0.3 years after starting antiretroviral therapy. The source is a man in his sixties with HIV.

CDR3 in amino acids: CASSFSGTDKNIQYF. CDR3 sequence (DNA): TGTGCCAGCAGCTTCAGCGGGACAGATAAAAACATTCAGTACTTC. V usage is TRBV9 and J usage is TRBJ2-4; D is possibly TRBD1 or TRBD2 (7 bases each). Per the germline V gene, CDR1 is SGDLS and CDR2 is YYNGEE. V dropped 4 bases and J dropped 4 bases, with 15 bases sitting between them. This CDR3 is 15 amino acids long. The full variable domain, its missing parts supplied by reference TRBV9 and TRBJ2-4, is DSGVTQTPKHLITATGQRVTLRCSPRSGDLSVYWYQQSLDQGLQFLIQYYNGEERAKGNILERFSAQQFPDLHSELNLSSLELGDSALYFCASSFSGTDKNIQYFGAGTRLSVL.

V is TRBV7-9 and J is TRBJ1-2, with D perhaps TRBD1 (5 bases). There are 14 residues in the CDR3. V was trimmed by 2 bases and J by 6 bases, leaving 13 bases between them. Looked up from germline, CDR1 is SEHNR and CDR2 is FQNEAQ (reference sequence). The CDR3 coding sequence is TGTGCCAGCAGCTTAACCGGGACGGAGGATGGCTACACCTTC. As protein: CASSLTGTEDGYTF.

The DNA of the CDR3 is TGTGCCAGCAGCTCCTGGACAGGGGCGGGCAATGAGCAGTTCTTC. Its translation is CASSSWTGAGNEQFF. V usage is TRBV7-9 and J usage is TRBJ2-1, with 9 bases matching TRBD1. Germline assignment: CDR1 SEHNR and CDR2 FQNEAQ (reference sequence). J gave up 6 bases and V 4 bases, and 7 bases lay outside the gene matches. The CDR3 is 15 residues long. Together with reference TRBV7-9 and TRBJ2-1, the CDR3 gives the full variable domain: DTGVSQNPRHKITKRGQNVTFRCDPISEHNRLYWYRQTLGQGPEFLTYFQNEAQLEKSRLLSDRFSAERPKGSFSTLEIQRTEQGDSAMYLCASSSWTGAGNEQFFGPGTRLTVL.

This clone turned up a few times. J is TRBJ2-7 and V is TRBV5-4, with D perhaps matching TRBD1 or TRBD2 (6 bases each). V lost 5 bases to trimming and J lost 5 bases, with 20 bases between them. The germline V gene encodes CDR1 SGHNT and CDR2 YYREEE (reference sequence). This CDR3 comprises 15 residues. The CDR3 protein is CASRRLGGLVHEQYF. The DNA of the CDR3 is TGTGCCAGCAGACGCCTAGGGGGGCTGGTCCACGAGCAGTACTTC. Drawing the rest from reference TRBV5-4 and TRBJ2-7, the complete variable domain is ETGVTQSPTHLIKTRGQQVTLRCSSQSGHNTVSWYQQALGQGPQFIFQYYREEENGRGNFPPRFSGLQFPNYSSELNVNALELDDSALYLCASRRLGGLVHEQYFGPGTRLTVT.

The V gene is TRBV10-3, the J gene TRBJ1-3, with 9 bases that match TRBD1. Germline CDR1 is ENHRY and CDR2 is SYGVKD. The V segment lost 6 bases and the J segment 3 bases; nucleotides outside the gene matches: 3. The CDR3 runs 14 residues. The CDR3 region is CAIRGQGHGNTIYF. The CDR3, as DNA: TGTGCCATCAGGGGACAGGGACATGGAAACACCATATATTTT.

This sequence joins TRBV7-6 and TRBJ2-7; 7 positions agree with TRBD1. From germline, CDR1 is SGHVS and CDR2 FNYEAQ. The V segment lost 5 bases and the J segment 2 bases; nucleotides outside the gene matches: 9. This CDR3 is 15 amino acids long. The CDR3 protein is CASSLRQGRTYEQYF. The CDR3 DNA reads as TGTGCCAGCAGCCTTAGACAGGGACGAACCTACGAGCAGTACTTC.

This clone was recorded once. V gene TRBV5-5 combines with J gene TRBJ2-7, with D possibly being TRBD2 (5 bases). Per germline, CDR1 SGHKS and CDR2 YYEKEE (reference sequence). Between the trimmed V and J ends, which lost 3 bases and 2 bases, there was a span of 12 bases. This CDR3 has 14 residues. The chain's CDR3 is CASSSTTKAYEQYF. Written as DNA, the CDR3 is TGTGCCAGCAGCTCCACGACTAAAGCCTACGAGCAGTACTTC.

The chain is built from TRBV29-1 and TRBJ1-1; 8 bases line up with TRBD1. This CDR3 contains 12 residues. V shed 4 bases, J shed 6 bases, and the junction held 4 bases outside the gene matches. CDR1 SQVTM and CDR2 ANQGSEA come from the germline V gene. CDR3 amino acids: CSVGQGYAEAFF. CDR3 DNA: TGCAGCGTTGGACAGGGGTATGCTGAAGCTTTCTTT.

The J gene is TRBJ1-1, the V gene TRBV11-2, with no clear D. The CDR3 extends over 12 amino acids. CDR1 and CDR2 from the germline V gene are SGHAT and FQNNGV. The V and J ends lost 5 bases and 2 bases respectively, with 6 bases between them. The CDR3 bases are TGTGCCAGCAGCCTACGTAACACTGAAGCTTTCTTT. Its protein is CASSLRNTEAFF.

The genes are TRBV5-8 and TRBJ2-1; 9 bases align to TRBD1. The ends lost 3 bases at V and 5 bases at J; junction bases unmatched: 6. Germline values: CDR1 SGHTS, CDR2 YDEGEE. The length of the CDR3 is 15 residues. CDR3 nucleotide sequence: TGTGCCAGCAGCTCCCACGGACAGGGGCACAATGAGCAGTTCTTC. Translated, it gives CASSSHGQGHNEQFF.

V is TRBV10-3 and J is TRBJ2-3; D unclear. CDR3 length: 12 residues. Deletions cut 3 bases from V and 0 bases from J, with 1 base between. The germline gives CDR1 ENHRY, CDR2 SYGVKD. The CDR3 DNA reads as TGTGCCATCAGTGACAGCACAGATACGCAGTATTTT. It translates to CAISDSTDTQYF.

The chain uses TRBV7-3 and TRBJ2-5, with 7 nucleotides matching TRBD2. Unmatched junction bases numbered 6, after V lost 5 bases and J lost 0 bases. CDR1 and CDR2 from the germline V gene are SGHTA and FQGTGA. The CDR3 consists of 15 residues. CDR3 nucleotides: TGTGCCAGCAGCCCCGGGGGGTACTACCAAGAGACCCAGTACTTC. Its protein product is CASSPGGYYQETQYF.

The chain joins TRBV19 to TRBJ2-1; D remains ambiguous. This CDR3 region has 11 residues. Germline CDR1 and CDR2: LNHDA and SQIVND (reference sequence). Trimming took 6 bases from V and 10 from J, leaving 10 bases between them. DNA of the CDR3: TGTGCCAGTAGGCGAATTGGGGAGCAGTTCTTC. This codes for CASRRIGEQFF.

The chain employs TRBV5-6 and TRBJ1-4; maybe TRBD1 (5 bases). The germline V gene has CDR1 SGHDT and CDR2 YYEEEE. CDR3 size: 14 residues. The V gene lost 1 base and the J gene lost 3 bases, with 7 bases spanning the gap. As DNA, the CDR3 is TGTGCCAGCAGCTTGCGGGACTCTAATGAAAAACTGTTTTTT. It translates to CASSLRDSNEKLFF.

The rearrangement links TRBV7-9 to TRBJ1-4; D gene ambiguous. Trimming removed 6 bases at V and 8 bases at J, with 7 bases between. CDR1 and CDR2 (germline): SEHNR, FQNEAQ (reference sequence). The CDR3 is 11 residues long. CDR3 bases: TGTGCCAGCAGTCGGTGGGAAAAACTGTTTTTT. This gives the protein CASSRWEKLFF.

The rearrangement links TRBV5-6 to TRBJ1-5; D call uncertain. The CDR3 runs to 15 residues. In germline, CDR1 is SGHDT, CDR2 YYEEEE. The germline V and J ends were trimmed by 0 bases and 0 bases, with 7 bases remaining between them. The CDR3 is CASSLGPHSNQPQHF. CDR3 bases: TGTGCCAGCAGCTTGGGCCCTCATAGCAATCAGCCCCAGCATTTT.

V and J are TRBV7-9 and TRBJ2-1, with TRBD1 matching 9 bases. This CDR3 has 16 residues. Germline CDR1 and CDR2: SEHNR and FQNEAQ (reference sequence). Germline trimming cut 5 bases from V and 3 bases from J; bases unmatched to any gene: 8. The CDR3: CASSPEQGANYNEQFF. The CDR3 DNA reads TGTGCCAGCAGCCCCGAACAGGGGGCGAACTACAATGAGCAGTTCTTC.

The chain couples TRBV19 to TRBJ1-5; D is possibly TRBD1 (5 bases). V shed 7 bases and J shed 3 bases, with 16 bases lying between them. The CDR3 consists of 15 residues. CDR1 and CDR2 (germline): LNHDA, SQIVND (reference sequence). The CDR3 DNA reads as TGTGCCAGTATAAGGGACGCGAGATACAATCAGCCCCAGCATTTT. This sequence encodes CASIRDARYNQPQHF.

The gene calls are TRBV2 and TRBJ2-7, with TRBD2 matching 12 bases. CDR3 size: 14 residues. Germline lookup yields CDR1 SNHLY and CDR2 FYNNEI. The V segment lost 8 bases and the J segment 3 bases; nucleotides outside the gene matches: 5. Written as DNA, the CDR3 is TGTGCCAGCCGACTAGCGGGGGCCAACTACGAGCAGTACTTC. Translating gives CASRLAGANYEQYF.

The V call is TRBV2, the J call TRBJ2-1; 8 positions agree with TRBD1. The trim removed 4 bases at V and 3 bases at J, leaving 11 bases unmatched. Germline-derived CDR1 and CDR2 are SNHLY and FYNNEI. The CDR3 runs to 17 residues. This CDR3 is CASSGGTDRGFYNEQFF. For the CDR3, the DNA is TGTGCCAGCAGTGGGGGGACCGACAGGGGTTTCTACAATGAGCAGTTCTTC.

The chain links TRBV6-6 to TRBJ2-1; D remains unclear. CDR1 MNHNY and CDR2 SVGAGI come from the germline V gene (reference sequence). The CDR3 sequence is 13 residues long. Trimming removed 2 bases at V and 5 bases at J, with 7 bases between. The CDR3 DNA reads as TGTGCCAGCAGTTACATCCGGGACAATGAGCAGTTCTTC. Residues: CASSYIRDNEQFF.

This clone was found a few times. This chain uses TRBV4-2 with TRBJ2-1, with 10 positions matching TRBD2. There are 19 residues in the CDR3. Germline V CDR1 and CDR2: LGHNA, YNFKEQ. V lost 1 base to trimming and J lost 0 bases; unmatched junction nucleotides: 9. Here the CDR3 reads CASSQARTSGLSSYNEQFF. As DNA, the CDR3 is TGTGCCAGCAGCCAAGCCCGGACTAGCGGCCTGAGCTCCTACAATGAGCAGTTCTTC.

CDR3 nucleotides: TGTGCCACCAGCAGCAGGGGAGGCGGCACTGAAGCTTTCTTT. Protein sequence: CATSSRGGGTEAFF. The chain is built from TRBV15 and TRBJ1-1, with D possibly matching TRBD1 (6 bases). This CDR3 is built from 14 residues. V was pared by 3 bases and J by 4 bases, with 12 bases between. In germline, CDR1 is LNHNV, CDR2 YYDKDF (reference sequence). The full variable domain, its missing parts supplied by reference TRBV15 and TRBJ1-1, is DAMVIQNPRYQVTQFGKPVTLSCSQTLNHNVMYWYQQKSSQAPKLLFHYYDKDFNNEADTPDNFQSRRPNTSFCFLDIRSPGLGDTAMYLCATSSRGGGTEAFFGQGTRLTVV.

The chain carries TRBV6-1 and TRBJ2-7; D uncertain. CDR1 MNHNS and CDR2 SASEGT come from the germline V gene. Trimming took off 9 bases at V and 8 bases at J, with 26 bases between the two ends. The length of the CDR3 is 15 residues. CDR3 sequence reads: CASHQFEGIASKQYF. DNA of the CDR3: TGTGCCAGTCACCAATTTGAAGGTATTGCCTCAAAGCAGTACTTC.

The rearrangement links TRBV5-1 to TRBJ1-1; 7 nucleotides align to TRBD1. This CDR3 has 15 amino acids. CDR1 and CDR2 from the germline V gene are SGHRS and YFSETQ. The V and J ends lost 1 base and 9 bases, in that order; junction bases with no gene match: 12. The CDR3, as DNA: TGCGCCAGCAGCTTGTTGGGGACAGATGGGGATCAAGCTTTCTTT. Encoded protein: CASSLLGTDGDQAFF.

This clone was observed once. This sequence joins TRBV6-5 and TRBJ1-6, with no clear D. The V gene lost 6 bases and the J gene lost 10 bases, with 16 bases spanning the gap. The germline V gene encodes CDR1 MNHEY and CDR2 SVGAGI. The CDR3 totals 14 residues. The CDR3 bases are TGTGCCAGCAGAATACTCGAAAGTGGGTCACCCCTCCACTTT. Translated, it gives CASRILESGSPLHF.

V gene TRBV4-3 combines with J gene TRBJ2-3, with 7 bases lining up with TRBD2. Germline assignment: CDR1 LGHNA and CDR2 YSLEER. Losses at the gene ends were 4 bases for V and 0 bases for J; bases not matched to a gene: 4. The CDR3 runs to 15 residues. This CDR3 is CASSRLAYSTDTQYF. In DNA, the CDR3 is TGCGCCAGCAGCCGACTAGCCTATAGCACAGATACGCAGTATTTT.

The CDR3 sequence: CASSPGQGSLKAFF. DNA of the CDR3: TGTGCCAGTAGTCCCGGACAGGGGAGTCTCAAAGCTTTCTTT. The gene calls are TRBV19 and TRBJ1-1; 9 bases are shared with TRBD1. J lost 9 bases, V lost 5 bases, and 10 bases had no gene match. The germline V gene has CDR1 LNHDA and CDR2 SQIVND (reference sequence). The CDR3 sequence is 14 residues long.

DNA of the CDR3: TGTGCCAGCACCCCCACAGATACGCAGTATTTT. Its protein product is CASTPTDTQYF. The chain carries TRBV7-9 and TRBJ2-3, with D uncertain. Germline V lookup: CDR1 SEHNR, CDR2 FQNEAQ (reference sequence). The CDR3 runs to 11 residues. Trimming took 7 bases from V and 2 from J, leaving 4 bases between them.

This sequence joins TRBV5-1 and TRBJ2-5; 7 nucleotides line up with TRBD1. The CDR3 has 15 residues. Germline CDR1 and CDR2: SGHRS and YFSETQ. Unmatched junction bases numbered 6, after V lost 0 bases and J lost 4 bases. The CDR3 DNA reads TGCGCCAGCAGCTTGGGGCCGACAGGGCGAGAGACCCAGTACTTC. Translated: CASSLGPTGRETQYF.

The V and J genes are TRBV5-1 and TRBJ2-7; TRBD2 matches at 7 bases. Germline loops: CDR1 SGHRS, CDR2 YFSETQ. V lost 0 bases and J lost 4; bases outside the gene matches: 10. The CDR3 spans 16 residues. This CDR3 reads CASSLGQGGFGYEQYF. CDR3 nucleotides: TGCGCCAGCAGCTTGGGCCAGGGAGGGTTCGGTTACGAGCAGTACTTC.

This chain connects TRBV9 to TRBJ2-2; D remains ambiguous. Trimming took off 0 bases at V and 2 bases at J, with 5 bases between the two ends. The CDR3 totals 14 residues. CDR1 and CDR2 (germline): SGDLS, YYNGEE. This CDR3 reads CASSVGGNTGELFF. The CDR3 DNA reads as TGTGCCAGCAGCGTAGGCGGAAACACCGGGGAGCTGTTTTTT.